The T cell receptor beta chain under discussion was sequenced for a study of blood T cell repertoires in COVID-19. Per the authors' pipeline: Estimated nucleated cell counts came from reference gene primer amplification. Sequencing was performed with immunoSEQ multiplex PCR; in TCRdb, only in-frame clones are kept and a portion is missing. For V, J and clone size, that table is used; D and trimming come from the DNA. In the table there are 150,000 or so clones, roughly 84% of which are singletons. In assigning cohorts, the study relied on participant-reported clinical history. Germline V gives CDR1 MGHRA, CDR2 YSYEKL. The CDR3 has 13 amino acids. The V and J ends lost 2 bases and 7 bases respectively, with 11 bases between them.

This chain uses TRBV4-1 with TRBJ1-1; D might be TRBD1 (6 bases). The TCR was taken from an older woman who had recovered from COVID-19. Sequenced: PBMCs or T cells enriched from blood (not recorded which). The CDR3 DNA sequence: TGCGCCAGCAGCCAACACAGGGAAATTGAAGCTTTCTTT. Amino acid sequence: CASSQHREIEAFF.